A single sample gave rise to the 8 T cell receptor beta chains below, sequenced in a study of T cell changes during pregnancy in multiple sclerosis. Some clones are missing from TCRdb's copy, which holds only in-frame ones; the method was immunoSEQ multiplex PCR. The repertoire consists of approximately 84,000 clones, with approximately 95% occurring once and the leading ten covering roughly 0.93%. Sequencing was performed on peripheral blood, taken in the second trimester of pregnancy. The receptors were sampled from a female donor in good health, enrolled as a control in a pregnancy study.

The rearrangement uses TRBV2 and TRBJ2-1; tentative D call: TRBD2 (5 bases). Germline CDR1 is SNHLY and CDR2 is FYNNEI. The germline V and J ends were trimmed by 8 bases and 4 bases, with 18 bases remaining between them. The CDR3 runs 15 residues. Written as DNA, the CDR3 is TGTGCCAGCGGACTCTCTACGGTGGCATACAATGAGCAGTTCTTC. Protein sequence: CASGLSTVAYNEQFF.

The V call is TRBV25-1, the J call TRBJ1-5; D is perhaps TRBD1 (5 bases). Trimming removed 6 bases from V and 0 bases from J, with 12 bases in between. The CDR3 loop spans 15 amino acids. Germline lookup yields CDR1 MGHDK and CDR2 SYGVNS. The CDR3 DNA follows: TGTGCCAGCAGGGGCAGGGCCAATAGCAATCAGCCCCAGCATTTT. This gives the protein CASRGRANSNQPQHF.

The chain joins TRBV7-2 to TRBJ1-1; D is ambiguous. The CDR3 length is 15 residues. V lost 5 bases and J 1 base, leaving 14 bases between the germline ends. Germline values: CDR1 SGHTA, CDR2 FQGNSA. CDR3 sequence reads: CASSPDFGWNTEAFF. In DNA form, the CDR3 reads TGTGCCAGCAGCCCGGATTTCGGGTGGAACACTGAAGCTTTCTTT.

V usage is TRBV6-5 and J usage is TRBJ2-5, with D perhaps TRBD2 (6 bases). The DNA matches TRBJ2-7 better at its end, which makes the J call doubtful. CDR3 size: 13 residues. Germline V gives CDR1 MNHEY, CDR2 SVGAGI. CDR3: CASSNGRMDEQYF. As DNA, the CDR3 is TGTGCCAGCAGCAACGGGAGAATGGACGAGCAGTACTTC.

The rearrangement joins TRBV18 to TRBJ1-2; D is possibly TRBD1 (5 bases). Trimming took off 1 base at V and 4 bases at J, with 13 bases between the two ends. This CDR3 comprises 15 residues. Germline CDR1 KGHSH, CDR2 LQKENI. In DNA, the CDR3 is TGTGCCAGCTCACCACGGCGCGACAGCAGCTATGGCTACACCTTC. Protein product: CASSPRRDSSYGYTF.

The chain couples TRBV2 to TRBJ2-1, with 11 positions matching TRBD2. The CDR3 is 20 residues long. The V segment lost 4 bases and the J segment 2 bases; nucleotides outside the gene matches: 16. Germline lookup yields CDR1 SNHLY and CDR2 FYNNEI. CDR3 amino acids: CASSAGRAVAGGVPYNEQFF. The CDR3 DNA reads as TGTGCCAGCAGTGCGGGTAGGGCGGTAGCGGGAGGGGTACCCTACAATGAGCAGTTCTTC.

This chain uses TRBV20-1 with TRBJ2-3; D is unresolved. The CDR3 is 11 amino acids. Per the germline V gene, CDR1 is DFQATT and CDR2 is SNEGSKA (reference sequence). V was clipped by 3 bases and J by 2 bases, with 3 bases between them. CDR3 DNA sequence: TGCAGTGCTAGCTACACAGATACGCAGTATTTT. Translated, it gives CSASYTDTQYF.

This clone was observed a few times. This chain uses TRBV28 with TRBJ2-7; 8 nucleotides match TRBD1. This CDR3 spans 14 amino acids. Germline loops: CDR1 MDHEN, CDR2 SYDVKM. Trimming took 7 bases from V and 4 from J; bases not matched to a gene: 9. DNA of the CDR3: TGTGCCAGCAATCAGGGACAGGTAATATACGAGCAGTACTTC. Encoded protein: CASNQGQVIYEQYF.